These 14 T cell receptor beta chains share one sample of origin, sequenced in a study of T cells after posttransplantation cyclophosphamide. Data came from immunoSEQ multiplex PCR; TCRdb stores just in-frame clones and leaves some out. Reported are some 43,000 clones, none seen only once; the ten largest carry about 2.2%. Material: PBMCs. All receptors derive from a man between 35 and 55 years old in good health, CMV-negative, and a related stem cell transplant donor.

This clone was counted at least ten times. V is TRBV27 and J is TRBJ2-7; possibly TRBD2 for D (6 bases). Germline V gene lookup returns CDR1 MNHEY and CDR2 SMNVEV (reference sequence). The CDR3 contains 14 residues. V lost 3 bases and J 6 bases, leaving 15 bases between the germline ends. The CDR3 DNA sequence: TGTGCCAGCAGTTTCGGGACTGGTTCGTCCGAGCAGTACTTC. Translating gives CASSFGTGSSEQYF.

This clone was recorded at least ten times. The chain couples TRBV5-1 to TRBJ2-1, with a tentative D call TRBD2 (5 bases). The CDR3 sequence is 15 residues long. V was trimmed by 4 bases and J by 6 bases, leaving 17 bases between them. CDR1 is SGHRS and CDR2 is YFSETQ in the germline V gene. CDR3 region: CASSEYSGGLNEQFF. CDR3 in DNA: TGCGCCAGCAGCGAATACTCTGGAGGTCTCAATGAGCAGTTCTTC.

This clone was recorded at least ten times. This rearrangement joins TRBV27 to TRBJ2-3; TRBD1 might be the D (6 bases). Per the germline V gene, CDR1 is MNHEY and CDR2 is SMNVEV (reference sequence). The V and J ends lost 6 bases and 6 bases respectively, with 10 bases between them. This CDR3 has 12 amino acids. CDR3 sequence (DNA): TGTGCCAGCAGCACAGGGCTGGATACGCAGTATTTT. It specifies CASSTGLDTQYF.

This clone showed up many times. The chain is built from TRBV5-6 and TRBJ1-3, with D unresolved. The CDR3 is 11 amino acids. Germline CDR1 is SGHDT and CDR2 is YYEEEE. Trimming took 4 bases from V and 4 from J, leaving 3 bases between them. The CDR3 region has the DNA TGTGCCAGCAGCCGGGGAAACACCATATATTTT. Its protein is CASSRGNTIYF.

This clone was found many times. This rearrangement joins TRBV7-6 to TRBJ2-5, with 7 bases lining up with TRBD1. The CDR3 consists of 13 residues. V shed 1 base and J 5 bases; nucleotides not matched to a gene: 1. Germline loops: CDR1 SGHVS, CDR2 FNYEAQ. As DNA, the CDR3 is TGTGCCAGCAGCTTAGAGGGACAGGAGACCCAGTACTTC. Translated, it gives CASSLEGQETQYF.

This clone has at least ten counts. The V call is TRBV10-3, the J call TRBJ2-5; D is possibly TRBD2 (6 bases). The CDR3 covers 13 residues. Germline V gives CDR1 ENHRY, CDR2 SYGVKD. Trimming took off 6 bases at V and 5 bases at J, with 13 bases between the two ends. Written as DNA, the CDR3 is TGTGCCATCAGGGCGGAGGGGTTGGAGACCCAGTACTTC. Amino acids: CAIRAEGLETQYF.

This clone occurred many times. The sample has other DNA sequences that encode this CDR3 too. The chain links TRBV6-1 to TRBJ1-1, with D perhaps matching TRBD1 (6 bases). Trimming took 9 bases from V and 2 from J, leaving 13 bases between them. Germline V CDR1 and CDR2: MNHNS, SASEGT. The CDR3 length is 13 residues. CDR3 in amino acids: CASKLQGNTEAFF. The CDR3 DNA sequence: TGTGCCAGTAAATTACAGGGCAACACTGAAGCTTTCTTT.

This clone was seen ten or more times. The V call is TRBV28, the J call TRBJ2-7, with D hard to call. The CDR3 totals 13 residues. Germline V gene lookup returns CDR1 MDHEN and CDR2 SYDVKM. V shed 5 bases and J shed 2 bases, with 10 bases lying between them. The chain's CDR3 is CASSVTQPYEQYF. DNA of the CDR3: TGTGCCAGCAGTGTGACACAGCCCTACGAGCAGTACTTC.

A few counts support this clone. Other DNA sequences in the same sample also yield this CDR3. This chain connects TRBV2 to TRBJ1-5, with D unresolved. The CDR3 is 16 residues long. Germline values: CDR1 SNHLY, CDR2 FYNNEI. V was cut by 4 bases and J by 4 bases, with 17 bases left in between. The CDR3 nucleotides are TGTGCCAGCAGTGTCGGAGGAGCAAACAGTAATCAGCCCCAGCATTTT. It is translated as CASSVGGANSNQPQHF.

This clone was seen repeatedly, ten times or more. The genes are TRBV6-1 and TRBJ2-1, with 8 bases matching TRBD1. CDR1 and CDR2 from the germline V gene are MNHNS and SASEGT. The CDR3 length is 16 residues. Germline trimming cut 3 bases from V and 7 bases from J; bases unmatched to any gene: 11. The CDR3 nucleotides read TGTGCCAGCAGTGACCCGGACAGGGATTGGATGAATGAGCAGTTCTTC. Translating it yields CASSDPDRDWMNEQFF.

This clone was observed many times. The CDR3 loop reads CASSLGREADTQYF. As DNA, the CDR3 is TGTGCCAGCAGCTTAGGACGGGAGGCGGATACGCAGTATTTT. The chain has TRBV7-2 and TRBJ2-3, with 7 bases fitting TRBD2. The germline CDR1 and CDR2 sequences are SGHTA and FQGNSA. V trimming: 1 base; J trimming: 6 bases; junction bases outside the gene matches: 4. CDR3 length: 14 residues.

This clone came up many times. The chain couples TRBV30 to TRBJ2-3; 11 nucleotides match TRBD1. In germline, CDR1 is GTSNPN, CDR2 SVGIG (reference sequence). This CDR3 has 15 residues. Losses at the gene ends were 2 bases for V and 1 base for J; bases not matched to a gene: 2. CDR3 sequence: CAWSTGQGGTDTQYF. The CDR3 DNA is TGTGCCTGGAGTACGGGACAGGGGGGCACAGATACGCAGTATTTT.

In its sample, this clone was seen many times. The chain has TRBV28 and TRBJ2-1, with a tentative D call TRBD1 (6 bases). Germline CDR1 reads MDHEN; CDR2 reads SYDVKM. CDR3 length equals 12 residues. V was pared by 7 bases and J by 6 bases, with 10 bases between. This chain's CDR3 is CASKLQGNEQFF. CDR3 bases: TGTGCCAGCAAGTTACAGGGCAATGAGCAGTTCTTC. The variable domain in full, with the rest retrieved from reference TRBV28 and TRBJ2-1, is DVKVTQSSRYLVKRTGEKVFLECVQDMDHENMFWYRQDPGLGLRLIYFSYDVKMKEKGDIPEGYSVSREKKERFSLILESASTNQTSMYLCASKLQGNEQFFGPGTRLTVL.

This clone was detected many times. The chain links TRBV11-3 to TRBJ2-3, with no clear D. V lost 5 bases and J lost 2, with 8 bases in between. CDR3 length: 13 amino acids. Germline V gene lookup returns CDR1 SGHNT and CDR2 YENEEA. The CDR3 nucleotides are TGTGCCAGCAGCCCTGACACCACAGATACGCAGTATTTT. Protein sequence: CASSPDTTDTQYF.